This TCR beta chain was recovered during a study of shared clonotypes between healthy human individuals. Running of the assay took place at deep level. Sequencing used immunoSEQ multiplex PCR; TCRdb keeps in-frame clones, though not all of them. The sample records 190,000 or so clones, approximately 70% being singletons. The V segment lost 5 bases and the J segment 9 bases; nucleotides outside the gene matches: 9. The CDR3 loop spans 14 amino acids. Per germline, CDR1 MDHEN and CDR2 SYDVKM. Every contributor of samples was a Caucasian grown-up residing in Nashville, Tennessee. Sequenced input: memory CD4+ T cells sorted from blood. Subset indicated: CD45RA-negative fraction. This sequence was found in a man younger than 45 in good health. V is TRBV28 and J is TRBJ2-7, with 11 bases lining up with TRBD1. CDR3 sequence: CASSVAGTGGGQYF. In DNA form, the CDR3 reads TGTGCCAGCAGTGTAGCCGGGACAGGGGGAGGGCAGTACTTC. Looking up the rest from reference TRBV28 and TRBJ2-7 gives the full variable domain: DVKVTQSSRYLVKRTGEKVFLECVQDMDHENMFWYRQDPGLGLRLIYFSYDVKMKEKGDIPEGYSVSREKKERFSLILESASTNQTSMYLCASSVAGTGGGQYFGPGTRLTVT.